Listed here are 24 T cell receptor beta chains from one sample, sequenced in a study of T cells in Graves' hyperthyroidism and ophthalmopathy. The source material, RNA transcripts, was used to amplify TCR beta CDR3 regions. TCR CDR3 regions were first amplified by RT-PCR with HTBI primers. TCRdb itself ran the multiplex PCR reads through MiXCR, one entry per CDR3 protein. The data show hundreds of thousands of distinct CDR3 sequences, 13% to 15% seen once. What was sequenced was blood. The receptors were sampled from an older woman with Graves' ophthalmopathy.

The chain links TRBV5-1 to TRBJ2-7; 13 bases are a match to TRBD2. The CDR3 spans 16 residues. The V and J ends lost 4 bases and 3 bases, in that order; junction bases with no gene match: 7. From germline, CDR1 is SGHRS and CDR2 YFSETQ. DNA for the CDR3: TGCGCCAGCAGCCGGGGGACTAGCGGGGTTCTCTACGAGCAGTACTTC. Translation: CASSRGTSGVLYEQYF.

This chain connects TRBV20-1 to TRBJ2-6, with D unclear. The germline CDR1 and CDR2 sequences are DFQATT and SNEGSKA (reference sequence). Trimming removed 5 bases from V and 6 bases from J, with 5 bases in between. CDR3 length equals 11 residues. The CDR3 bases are TGCAGTGCTTCCCTGGCCAACGTCCTGACTTTC. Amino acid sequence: CSASLANVLTF.

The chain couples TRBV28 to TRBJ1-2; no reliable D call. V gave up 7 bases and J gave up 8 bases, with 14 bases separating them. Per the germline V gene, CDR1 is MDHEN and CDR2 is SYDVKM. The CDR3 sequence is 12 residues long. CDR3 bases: TGTGCCAGCACCTCGTCCGAACGAGGCTACACCTTC. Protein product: CASTSSERGYTF.

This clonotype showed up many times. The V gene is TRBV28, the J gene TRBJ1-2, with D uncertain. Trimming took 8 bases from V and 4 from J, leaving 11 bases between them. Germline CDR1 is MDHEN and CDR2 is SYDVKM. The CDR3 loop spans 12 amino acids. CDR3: CASSPSAYGYTF. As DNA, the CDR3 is TGTGCCAGCTCCCCTTCGGCCTATGGCTACACCTTC.

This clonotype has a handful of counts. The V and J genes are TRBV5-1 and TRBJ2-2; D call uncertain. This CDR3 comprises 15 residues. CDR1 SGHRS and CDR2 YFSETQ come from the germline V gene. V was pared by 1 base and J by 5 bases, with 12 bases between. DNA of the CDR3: TGCGCCAGCAGCTTGAAGTCGCAGAAGACCGGGGAGCTGTTTTTT. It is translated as CASSLKSQKTGELFF.

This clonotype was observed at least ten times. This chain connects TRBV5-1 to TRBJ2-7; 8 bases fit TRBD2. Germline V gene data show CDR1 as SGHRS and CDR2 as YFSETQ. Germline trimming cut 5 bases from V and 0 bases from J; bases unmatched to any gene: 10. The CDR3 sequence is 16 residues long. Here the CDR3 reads CASSLRGGRLSYEQYF. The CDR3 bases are TGCGCCAGCAGTTTGAGGGGCGGGAGGCTCTCCTACGAGCAGTACTTC.

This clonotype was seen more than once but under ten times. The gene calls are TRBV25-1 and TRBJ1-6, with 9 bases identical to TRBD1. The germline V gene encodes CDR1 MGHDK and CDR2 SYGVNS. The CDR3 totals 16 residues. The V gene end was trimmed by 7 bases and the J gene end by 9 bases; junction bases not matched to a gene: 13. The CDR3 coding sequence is TGTGCCAGCAACAAGCTCACCGGGACAGGGTTTTCACCCCTCCACTTT. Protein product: CASNKLTGTGFSPLHF.

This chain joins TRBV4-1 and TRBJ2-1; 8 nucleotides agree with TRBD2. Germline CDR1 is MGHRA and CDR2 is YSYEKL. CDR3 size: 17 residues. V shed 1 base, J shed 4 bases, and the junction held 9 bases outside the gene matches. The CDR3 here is CASSQAFSAGEYNEQFF. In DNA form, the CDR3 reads TGCGCCAGCAGCCAAGCTTTCTCAGCGGGAGAGTACAATGAGCAGTTCTTC.

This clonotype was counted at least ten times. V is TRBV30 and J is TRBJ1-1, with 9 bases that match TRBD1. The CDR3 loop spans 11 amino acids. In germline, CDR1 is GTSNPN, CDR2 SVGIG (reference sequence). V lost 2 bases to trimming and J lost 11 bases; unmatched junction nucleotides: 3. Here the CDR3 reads CAWSRDRDAFF. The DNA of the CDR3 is TGTGCCTGGAGTCGGGACAGGGACGCTTTCTTT. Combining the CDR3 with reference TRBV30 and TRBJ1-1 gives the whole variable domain SQTIHQWPATLVQPVGSPLSLECTVEGTSNPNLYWYRQAAGRGLQLLFYSVGIGQISSEVPQNLSASRPQDRQFILSSKKLLLSDSGFYLCAWSRDRDAFFGQGTRLTVV.

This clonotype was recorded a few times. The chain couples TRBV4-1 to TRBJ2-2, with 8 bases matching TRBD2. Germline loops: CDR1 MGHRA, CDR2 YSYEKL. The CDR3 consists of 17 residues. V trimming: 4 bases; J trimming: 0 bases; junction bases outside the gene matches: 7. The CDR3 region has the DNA TGCGCCAGCAGCCCTCCCGGGGGGGAGACGAACACCGGGGAGCTGTTTTTT. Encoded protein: CASSPPGGETNTGELFF.

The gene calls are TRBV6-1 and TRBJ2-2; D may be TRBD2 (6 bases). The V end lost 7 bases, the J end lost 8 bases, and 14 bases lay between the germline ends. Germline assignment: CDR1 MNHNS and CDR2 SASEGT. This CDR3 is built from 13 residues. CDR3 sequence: CASTQGLAGELFF. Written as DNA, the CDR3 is TGTGCCAGCACCCAAGGGCTAGCGGGGGAGCTGTTTTTT.

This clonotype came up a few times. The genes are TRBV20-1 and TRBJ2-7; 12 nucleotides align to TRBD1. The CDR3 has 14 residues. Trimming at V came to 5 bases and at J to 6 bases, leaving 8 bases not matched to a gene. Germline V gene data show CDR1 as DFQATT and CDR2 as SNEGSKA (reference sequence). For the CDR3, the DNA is TGCAGTGCTCCAAACCGGGACAGGGGGCCCGAGCAGTACTTC. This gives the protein CSAPNRDRGPEQYF.

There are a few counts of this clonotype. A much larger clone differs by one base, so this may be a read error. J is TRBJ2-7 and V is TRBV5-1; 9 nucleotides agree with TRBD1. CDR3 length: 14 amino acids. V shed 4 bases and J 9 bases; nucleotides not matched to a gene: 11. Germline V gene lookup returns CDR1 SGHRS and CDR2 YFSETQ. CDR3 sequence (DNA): TGCGCCAGCAGCCCCGGGACAGGGTATCTCGGGCAGTACTTC. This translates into CASSPGTGYLGQYF.

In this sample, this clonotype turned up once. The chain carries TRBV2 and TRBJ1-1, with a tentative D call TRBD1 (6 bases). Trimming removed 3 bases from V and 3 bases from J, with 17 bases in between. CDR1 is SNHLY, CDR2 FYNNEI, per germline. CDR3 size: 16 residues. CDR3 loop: CASSERTRGWDTEAFF. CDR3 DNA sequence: TGTGCCAGCAGTGAGAGGACTAGGGGGTGGGACACTGAAGCTTTCTTT.

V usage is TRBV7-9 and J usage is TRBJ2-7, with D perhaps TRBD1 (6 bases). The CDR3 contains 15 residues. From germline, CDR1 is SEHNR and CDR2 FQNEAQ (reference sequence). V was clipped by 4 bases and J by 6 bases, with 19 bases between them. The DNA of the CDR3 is TGTGCCAGCAGCTCGACGACAGGAACGTTTATCGAGCAGTACTTC. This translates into CASSSTTGTFIEQYF. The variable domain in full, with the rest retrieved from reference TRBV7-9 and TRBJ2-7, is DTGVSQNPRHKITKRGQNVTFRCDPISEHNRLYWYRQTLGQGPEFLTYFQNEAQLEKSRLLSDRFSAERPKGSFSTLEIQRTEQGDSAMYLCASSSTTGTFIEQYFGPGTRLTVT.

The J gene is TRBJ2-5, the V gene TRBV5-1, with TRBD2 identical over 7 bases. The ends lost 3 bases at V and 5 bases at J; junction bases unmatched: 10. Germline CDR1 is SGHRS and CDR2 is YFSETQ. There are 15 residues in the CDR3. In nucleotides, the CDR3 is TGCGCCAGCAGCTCTGGTCGCGGGAGTGGTGAGACCCAGTACTTC. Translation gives CASSSGRGSGETQYF.

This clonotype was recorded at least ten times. The CDR3 DNA reads as TGTGCCAGCAGTTTAGCGGGAGGGCCTGGGGAGCAGTACTTC. It specifies CASSLAGGPGEQYF. The V and J genes are TRBV9 and TRBJ2-7; 11 nucleotides agree with TRBD2. V lost 5 bases to trimming and J lost 7 bases; unmatched junction nucleotides: 8. Germline V CDR1 and CDR2: SGDLS, YYNGEE. The CDR3 has 14 amino acids.

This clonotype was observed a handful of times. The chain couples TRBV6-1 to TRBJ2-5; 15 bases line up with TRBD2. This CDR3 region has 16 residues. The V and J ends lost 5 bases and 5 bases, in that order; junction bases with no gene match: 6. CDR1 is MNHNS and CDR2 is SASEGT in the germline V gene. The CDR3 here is CASSWTSGRARETQYF. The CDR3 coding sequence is TGTGCCAGCAGTTGGACTAGCGGGAGGGCCCGGGAGACCCAGTACTTC.

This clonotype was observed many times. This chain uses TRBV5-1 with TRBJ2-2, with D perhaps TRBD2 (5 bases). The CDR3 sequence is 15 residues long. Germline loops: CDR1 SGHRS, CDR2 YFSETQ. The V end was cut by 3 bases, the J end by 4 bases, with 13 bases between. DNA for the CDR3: TGCGCCAGCAGCTGGGCCGGGATAGCCACCGGGGAGCTGTTTTTT. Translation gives CASSWAGIATGELFF. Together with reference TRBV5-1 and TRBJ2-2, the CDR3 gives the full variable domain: KAGVTQTPRYLIKTRGQQVTLSCSPISGHRSVSWYQQTPGQGLQFLFEYFSETQRNKGNFPGRFSGRQFSNSRSEMNVSTLELGDSALYLCASSWAGIATGELFFGEGSRLTVL.

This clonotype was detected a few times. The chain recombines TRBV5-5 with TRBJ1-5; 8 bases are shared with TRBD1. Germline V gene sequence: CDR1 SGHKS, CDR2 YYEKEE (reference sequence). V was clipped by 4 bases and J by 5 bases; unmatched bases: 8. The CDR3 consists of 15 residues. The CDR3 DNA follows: TGTGCCAGCAGCCGGGAGCCGACAGGGGATCAGCCCCAGCATTTT. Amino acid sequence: CASSREPTGDQPQHF.

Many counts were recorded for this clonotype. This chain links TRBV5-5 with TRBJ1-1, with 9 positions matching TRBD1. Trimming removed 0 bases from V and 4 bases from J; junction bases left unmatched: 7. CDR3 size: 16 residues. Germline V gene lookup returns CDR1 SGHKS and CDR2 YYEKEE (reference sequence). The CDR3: CASSLVMGQGTTEAFF. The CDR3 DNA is TGTGCCAGCAGCTTGGTAATGGGACAGGGCACCACTGAAGCTTTCTTT.

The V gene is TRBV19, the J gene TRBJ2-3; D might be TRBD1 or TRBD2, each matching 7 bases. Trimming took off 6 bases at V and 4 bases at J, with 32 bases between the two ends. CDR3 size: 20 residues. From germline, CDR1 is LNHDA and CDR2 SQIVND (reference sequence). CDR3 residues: CASSPGSGTEYRLAPDTQYF. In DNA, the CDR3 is TGTGCCAGTAGCCCCGGGTCGGGGACAGAATACAGACTAGCCCCAGATACGCAGTATTTT.

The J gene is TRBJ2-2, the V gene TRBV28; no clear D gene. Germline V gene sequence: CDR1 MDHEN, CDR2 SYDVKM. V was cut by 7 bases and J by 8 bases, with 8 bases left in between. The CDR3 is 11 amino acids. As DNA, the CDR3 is TGTGCCAGCACCCTTTTTGGGGAGCTGTTTTTT. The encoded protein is CASTLFGELFF.

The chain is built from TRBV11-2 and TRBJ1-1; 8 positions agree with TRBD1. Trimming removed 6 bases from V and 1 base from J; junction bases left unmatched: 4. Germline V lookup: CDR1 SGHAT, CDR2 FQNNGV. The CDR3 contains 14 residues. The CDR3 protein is CASRGDRTNTEAFF. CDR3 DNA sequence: TGTGCCAGCAGGGGGGACAGGACGAACACTGAAGCTTTCTTT.